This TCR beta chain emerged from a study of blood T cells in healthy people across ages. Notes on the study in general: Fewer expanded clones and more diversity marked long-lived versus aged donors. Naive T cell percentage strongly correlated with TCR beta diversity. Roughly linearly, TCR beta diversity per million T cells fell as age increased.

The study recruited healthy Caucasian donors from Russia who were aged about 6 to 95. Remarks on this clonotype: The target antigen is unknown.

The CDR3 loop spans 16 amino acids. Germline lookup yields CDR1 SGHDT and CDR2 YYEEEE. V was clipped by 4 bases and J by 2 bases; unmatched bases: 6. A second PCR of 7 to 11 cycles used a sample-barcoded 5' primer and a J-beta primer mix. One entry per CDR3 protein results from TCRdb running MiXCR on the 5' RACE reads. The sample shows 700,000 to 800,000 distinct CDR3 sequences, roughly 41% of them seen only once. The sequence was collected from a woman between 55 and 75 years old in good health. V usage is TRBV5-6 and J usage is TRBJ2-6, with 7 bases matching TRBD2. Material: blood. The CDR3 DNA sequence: TGTGCCAGCAGCCATGGTCGGGGGGCTGGGGCCAACGTCCTGACTTTC. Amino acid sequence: CASSHGRGAGANVLTF.